The present T cell receptor (beta chain) was sequenced within a study of early T cells in non-severe SARS-CoV-2 infection. Study at large: Chains from this unsorted whole-blood bulk RNA could not be paired.

Trimming stripped 3 bases from V and 10 bases from J, with 13 bases between. CDR3 length equals 13 residues. The protocol attached unique molecular identifiers to individual cDNA molecules. TCRdb reanalysed the 5' RACE reads using MiXCR and keeps one entry per CDR3 protein. Of just under 45,000 distinct CDR3 sequences listed, 11% are singletons. This clonotype occurred many times. The antigen is unknown. Study-level findings and limits: VDJdb matching favored anti-spike CD8 responses, missing private and CD4 specificities.

Material: whole blood. The V gene is TRBV12-3 or TRBV12-4, the J gene TRBJ1-5, with a possible D match to TRBD1 (5 bases). The receptor was isolated from an adult who was a healthcare worker with PCR-confirmed SARS-CoV-2 infection or an uninfected control (not recorded which). Written as DNA, the CDR3 is TGTGCCAGCAGTTTCCATGGGGCTAGCCCCCAGCATTTT. Its protein product is CASSFHGASPQHF.